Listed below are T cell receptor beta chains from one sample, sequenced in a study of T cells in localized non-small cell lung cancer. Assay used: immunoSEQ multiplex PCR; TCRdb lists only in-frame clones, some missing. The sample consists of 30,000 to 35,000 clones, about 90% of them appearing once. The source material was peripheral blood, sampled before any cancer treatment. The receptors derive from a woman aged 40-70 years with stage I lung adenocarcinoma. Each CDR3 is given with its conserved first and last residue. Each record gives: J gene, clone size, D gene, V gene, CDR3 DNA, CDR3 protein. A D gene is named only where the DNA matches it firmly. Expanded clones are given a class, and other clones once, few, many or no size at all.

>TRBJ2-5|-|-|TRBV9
TGTGCCAGCAGCGCACTAGGGGGGGCGGGAGAGACCCAGTACTTC
CASSALGGAGETQYF
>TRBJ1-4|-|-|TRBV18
TGTGCCAGCTCACCACCGCCTGGTGGGGAAAAACTGTTTTTT
CASSPPPGGEKLFF
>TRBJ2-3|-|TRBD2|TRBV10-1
TGCGCCAGCAGTGACGGGGGGGAACCCACAGATACGCAGTATTTT
CASSDGGEPTDTQYF
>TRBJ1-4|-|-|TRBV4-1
TGCGCCAGCAGCCAGGAAGCGCCGGGTGGGGTCGAAAAACTGTTTTTT
CASSQEAPGGVEKLFF
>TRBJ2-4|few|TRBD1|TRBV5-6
TGTGCCAGCAGCAACACAGGGGGCGGAAACATTCAGTACTTC
CASSNTGGGNIQYF
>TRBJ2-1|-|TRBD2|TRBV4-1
TGCGCCAGCAGCCAAGGGGGAGCGGGAGGTTCATATGAGCAGTTCTTC
CASSQGGAGGSYEQFF
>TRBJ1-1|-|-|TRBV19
TGTGCCAGTAGTCGTCAAACGGAAGCTTTCTTT
CASSRQTEAFF
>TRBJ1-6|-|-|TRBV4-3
TGCGCCAGCAGCCAAGATTCGGTCGGGGGAAACCTCTATAATTCACCCCTCCACTTT
CASSQDSVGGNLYNSPLHF
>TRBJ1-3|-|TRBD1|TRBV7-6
TGTGCCAGCAGCGTATCAGGGGGAAGGGGAAACACCATATATTTT
CASSVSGGRGNTIYF
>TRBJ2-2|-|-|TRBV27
TGTGCCAGCAGTTTTAGCACCGGGGAGCTGTTTTTT
CASSFSTGELFF
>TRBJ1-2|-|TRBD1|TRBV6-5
TGTGCCGGGGGAAGGGGGCTCGGCGAAGGCTACACCTTC
CAGGRGLGEGYTF
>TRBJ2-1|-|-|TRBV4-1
TGCGCCAGCAGCCAAGAATCGGGGGTGTCCTACAATGAGCAGTTCTTC
CASSQESGVSYNEQFF
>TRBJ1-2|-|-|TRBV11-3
TGTGCCAGCAGCTTAGTGGGGAACTATGGCTACACCTTC
CASSLVGNYGYTF